What follows describes a single TCR beta chain. Assay: immunoSEQ multiplex PCR; the TCRdb copy retains only in-frame clones and omits some. This sample has fewer than 150,000 clones; nearly 80% occur once, and the top ten carry approximately 5.5%. This sample stems from a study of radiotherapy plus CTLA-4 blockade in lung cancer. Study background: Objective responses emerged in 15% to 20% of patients, and roughly 30% attained disease control.

The V gene lost 1 base and the J gene lost 6 bases, with 5 bases spanning the gap. The CDR3 is 11 amino acids. CDR1 and CDR2 from the germline V gene are DFQATT and SNEGSKA (reference sequence). The chain couples TRBV20-1 to TRBJ2-3, with D uncertain. The origin of this receptor is a human donor with non-small cell lung cancer who had a partial response to radiotherapy plus ipilimumab. The sequencing used peripheral blood, collected from a patient treated with radiotherapy plus ipilimumab. In DNA form, the CDR3 reads TGCAGTGCTAGAGTGGAGGATACGCAGTATTTT. This gives the protein CSARVEDTQYF.